These 24 T cell receptor beta chains came from one sample sequenced in a study of blood T cell repertoires in COVID-19. TCRdb keeps only in-frame clones here, not all; method: immunoSEQ multiplex PCR. The sample holds about 350,000 clones, about 86% seen once. The sequencing input was peripheral blood. The receptors were gathered from a woman aged 55-69 years with COVID-19, enrolled during active disease.

V and J are TRBV4-2 and TRBJ1-6; 12 bases map to TRBD1. The CDR3 loop spans 20 amino acids. Germline CDR1 and CDR2: LGHNA and YNFKEQ. After removal of 3 bases from V and 7 bases from J, the junction contained 16 bases not matched to a gene. The CDR3 DNA reads as TGTGCCAGCAGCCACCACGTCCCGGGACAGGGGGCATGGGAGAATTCACCCCTCCACTTT. Its protein is CASSHHVPGQGAWENSPLHF.

V gene TRBV2 combines with J gene TRBJ2-7; 13 bases agree with TRBD2. There are 14 residues in the CDR3. The V gene end was trimmed by 7 bases and the J gene end by 6 bases; junction bases not matched to a gene: 6. The germline CDR1 and CDR2 sequences are SNHLY and FYNNEI. DNA for the CDR3: TGTGCCAGCAAAGAGACTAGCGGGGGGAGCGAGCAGTACTTC. Translation: CASKETSGGSEQYF.

The chain links TRBV9 to TRBJ2-3; the D is unclear. The CDR3 covers 16 residues. Germline-derived CDR1 and CDR2 are SGDLS and YYNGEE. Between the trimmed V and J ends, which lost 2 bases and 1 base, there was a span of 14 bases. The CDR3 reads CASSVTSSPGTDTQYF. DNA for the CDR3: TGTGCCAGCAGCGTCACTTCATCCCCTGGCACAGATACGCAGTATTTT.

The gene calls are TRBV13 and TRBJ1-2; possible D gene TRBD1, 6 bases. The germline gives CDR1 PRHDT, CDR2 FYEKMQ (reference sequence). The ends were cut back, 10 bases at V and 8 bases at J, with 26 bases in the middle. The CDR3 covers 15 residues. CDR3 in amino acids: CATQLMLPGGEGYTF. In DNA form, the CDR3 reads TGTGCCACTCAGCTTATGTTACCGGGGGGCGAAGGCTACACCTTC.

This clone has only a few counts. The chain has TRBV19 and TRBJ1-1, with 9 bases aligning to TRBD1. The CDR3 runs to 15 residues. Unmatched junction bases numbered 13, after V lost 6 bases and J lost 8 bases. CDR1 is LNHDA and CDR2 is SQIVND in the germline V gene (reference sequence). The chain's CDR3 is CASSLQGAPPGEAFF. In nucleotides, the CDR3 is TGTGCCAGTAGCCTACAGGGGGCACCCCCCGGGGAAGCTTTCTTT.

The V gene is TRBV9, the J gene TRBJ2-1; no clear D. This CDR3 is 14 amino acids long. V lost 0 bases to trimming and J lost 9 bases, with 13 bases between them. Looked up from germline, CDR1 is SGDLS and CDR2 is YYNGEE. CDR3 DNA: TGTGCCAGCAGCGTAGCTCTAGTCCCGACTGAGCAGTTCTTC. It specifies CASSVALVPTEQFF.

This chain uses TRBV6-2 or TRBV6-3 with TRBJ1-2, with TRBD1 matching over 7 bases. The ends lost 6 bases at V and 2 bases at J; junction bases unmatched: 3. The germline CDR1 and CDR2 sequences are MNHEY and SVGEGT. CDR3 length: 13 amino acids. The CDR3 reads CASSSDRNYGYTF. The CDR3 DNA is TGTGCCAGCAGCTCGGACAGGAACTATGGCTACACCTTC.

V is TRBV19 and J is TRBJ1-1, with D possibly matching TRBD1 (5 bases). Germline values: CDR1 LNHDA, CDR2 SQIVND (reference sequence). This CDR3 region has 13 residues. V was shortened by 2 bases and J by 4 bases, with 8 bases between the two germline ends. The DNA of the CDR3 is TGTGCCAGTAGTATATGGCAGGGCACTGAAGCTTTCTTT. The encoded protein is CASSIWQGTEAFF.

The V and J genes are TRBV7-2 and TRBJ2-5, with TRBD2 matching over 8 bases. Germline CDR1 and CDR2: SGHTA and FQGNSA. The CDR3 runs to 14 residues. Trimming at V came to 5 bases and at J to 5 bases, leaving 7 bases not matched to a gene. Here the CDR3 DNA reads TGTGCCAGCAGCCCCGGGAGGGCGCAGGAGACCCAGTACTTC. Translated: CASSPGRAQETQYF.

This chain connects TRBV29-1 to TRBJ1-2, with D perhaps matching TRBD1 (6 bases). The CDR3 spans 15 residues. Germline V gives CDR1 SQVTM, CDR2 ANQGSEA. Deletions cut 1 base from V and 4 bases from J, with 16 bases between. The CDR3 bases are TGCAGCGTTGAAGGGGACACAAAACGCCCCTATGGCTACACCTTC. As protein: CSVEGDTKRPYGYTF.

V is TRBV19 and J is TRBJ2-1; TRBD1 matches 7 bases. Germline V gene data show CDR1 as LNHDA and CDR2 as SQIVND (reference sequence). This CDR3 has 15 residues. The ends lost 1 base at V and 3 bases at J; junction bases unmatched: 3. The CDR3 nucleotides read TGTGCCAGTAGTATAGTGGGACAGAGCTACAATGAGCAGTTCTTC. Translation: CASSIVGQSYNEQFF.

The CDR3 region is CASTQGGHGYTF. The CDR3 nucleotides read TGTGCCAGCACTCAAGGGGGCCATGGCTACACCTTC. J is TRBJ1-2 and V is TRBV12-3 or TRBV12-4; 7 bases map to TRBD1. The CDR3 extends over 12 amino acids. V was pared by 7 bases and J by 6 bases, with 5 bases of the junction left unmatched.

This clone was observed a few times. V and J are TRBV6-4 and TRBJ2-3, with D possibly being TRBD2 (5 bases). Per the germline V gene, CDR1 is MRHNA and CDR2 is SNTAGT. Deletions cut 0 bases from V and 4 bases from J, with 8 bases between. The CDR3 totals 14 residues. CDR3: CASSDSKGADTQYF. CDR3 DNA sequence: TGTGCCAGCAGTGACTCGAAGGGAGCAGATACGCAGTATTTT.

This clone was recorded many times. J is TRBJ2-5 and V is TRBV11-2, with TRBD1 matching over 7 bases. V was pared by 5 bases and J by 2 bases, with 5 bases of the junction left unmatched. Germline values: CDR1 SGHAT, CDR2 FQNNGV. This CDR3 is 14 amino acids long. The CDR3: CASSQGQTQETQYF. The CDR3 DNA sequence: TGTGCCAGCAGCCAGGGACAGACACAAGAGACCCAGTACTTC.

This clone was observed a handful of times. The V gene is TRBV30, the J gene TRBJ1-6; D is perhaps TRBD1 (5 bases). The CDR3 extends over 15 amino acids. Germline-derived CDR1 and CDR2 are GTSNPN and SVGIG (reference sequence). Trimming took 8 bases from V and 3 from J, leaving 17 bases between them. The CDR3 is CATKNGGGYNSPLHF. CDR3 sequence (DNA): TGTGCCACCAAAAACGGGGGGGGCTATAATTCACCCCTCCACTTT.

This chain uses TRBV16 with TRBJ1-2; D gene unclear. The CDR3 length is 11 residues. The V gene's germline CDR1 is KGHSY and CDR2 FQNENV. Trimming cost V 4 bases and J 7 bases, with 7 bases left between them. The CDR3 region has the DNA TGTGCCAGCAGCCCTGCGATTGGCTACACCTTC. Translated, it gives CASSPAIGYTF.

J is TRBJ1-6 and V is TRBV7-3, with D possibly TRBD1 on 6 matching bases. Deletions cut 4 bases from V and 8 bases from J, with 12 bases between. Germline V CDR1 and CDR2: SGHTA, FQGTGA. The CDR3 is made up of 14 amino acids. CDR3 coding DNA: TGTGCCAGCAGCTATACAGGGTTCGATTCACCCCTCCACTTT. The encoded protein is CASSYTGFDSPLHF.

The chain combines TRBV5-1 with TRBJ1-1, with 9 bases matching TRBD1. CDR1 is SGHRS and CDR2 is YFSETQ in the germline V gene. J lost 7 bases, V lost 5 bases, and 9 bases had no gene match. The CDR3 is 14 residues long. CDR3 in DNA: TGCGCCAGCAGTTTACAGGGGGCTCTTAATGAAGCTTTCTTT. This codes for CASSLQGALNEAFF.

This clone has a handful of counts. The chain combines TRBV27 with TRBJ1-5; no firm D call. Germline loops: CDR1 MNHEY, CDR2 SMNVEV (reference sequence). The CDR3 consists of 14 residues. Trimming took 4 bases from V and 1 from J, leaving 8 bases between them. CDR3 sequence (DNA): TGTGCCAGCAGTTCCGGGGAGAGCAATCAGCCCCAGCATTTT. Translated: CASSSGESNQPQHF.

The gene calls are TRBV12-5 and TRBJ1-6; D gene ambiguous. Germline V gives CDR1 LGHNT, CDR2 FRNRAP. The germline V and J ends were trimmed by 2 bases and 5 bases, with 19 bases remaining between them. The CDR3 is 18 residues long. The CDR3, as DNA: TGTGCTAGTGGTTTGCTCGCGCGGGGAGGGTACGATAATTCACCCCTCCACTTT. It is translated as CASGLLARGGYDNSPLHF.

The V call is TRBV5-1, the J call TRBJ1-1, with 8 nucleotides matching TRBD1. After removal of 0 bases from V and 4 bases from J, the junction contained 5 bases not matched to a gene. Germline V gene sequence: CDR1 SGHRS, CDR2 YFSETQ. The CDR3 covers 15 residues. Here the CDR3 DNA reads TGCGCCAGCAGCTTGGCAGCAGGGGGCTCCACTGAAGCTTTCTTT. Translation: CASSLAAGGSTEAFF.

The chain joins TRBV30 to TRBJ2-7; 7 bases fit TRBD2. Germline values: CDR1 GTSNPN, CDR2 SVGIG (reference sequence). The CDR3 consists of 13 residues. V lost 5 bases to trimming and J lost 1 base; unmatched junction nucleotides: 5. The CDR3 sequence is CAWEIGGSYEQYF. In nucleotides, the CDR3 is TGTGCCTGGGAAATCGGGGGGTCCTACGAGCAGTACTTC.

V usage is TRBV6-6 and J usage is TRBJ1-1; D unresolved. V was pared by 4 bases and J by 8 bases, with 8 bases between. The CDR3 loop spans 11 amino acids. The germline gives CDR1 MNHNY, CDR2 SVGAGI (reference sequence). For the CDR3, the DNA is TGTGCCAGCAGTTTAGGCAGGGAAGCTTTCTTT. This translates into CASSLGREAFF.

The chain has TRBV27 and TRBJ2-3; D call uncertain. The CDR3 has 15 residues. V lost 5 bases and J lost 0, with 12 bases in between. Germline lookup yields CDR1 MNHEY and CDR2 SMNVEV (reference sequence). The CDR3 DNA follows: TGTGCCAGCAGTCCCCGCCCGGTTAGCACAGATACGCAGTATTTT. Its translation: CASSPRPVSTDTQYF.